The following is a T cell receptor (beta chain) sequence with its context. Its antigen is unknown. The record originates from a study of regulatory dendritic cells for organ transplantation. Study-wide results and limits: Alloreactive memory CD8+ T cell pools varied considerably between individuals. Resting memory CD8+ T cells held the most alloreactive clonotypes.

TCRdb's table, derived via immunoSEQ multiplex PCR, lists solely in-frame clones and lacks some. The sample contains 34,000 or so clones, roughly 91% of which appear only once. CDR1 is LNHDA and CDR2 is SQIVND in the germline V gene (reference sequence). With 3 bases clipped from V and 11 bases from J, the junction kept 5 bases outside the gene matches. The CDR3 is 12 residues long. The chain couples TRBV19 to TRBJ1-1; 8 nucleotides match TRBD1. This TCR came from a human donor in good health. The sequencing input was naive CD4+ T cells from blood. Indicated subset: CD45RA+ naive T cells. This CDR3 reads CASSMTGDQAFF. CDR3 DNA: TGTGCCAGTAGTATGACAGGGGATCAGGCTTTCTTT.